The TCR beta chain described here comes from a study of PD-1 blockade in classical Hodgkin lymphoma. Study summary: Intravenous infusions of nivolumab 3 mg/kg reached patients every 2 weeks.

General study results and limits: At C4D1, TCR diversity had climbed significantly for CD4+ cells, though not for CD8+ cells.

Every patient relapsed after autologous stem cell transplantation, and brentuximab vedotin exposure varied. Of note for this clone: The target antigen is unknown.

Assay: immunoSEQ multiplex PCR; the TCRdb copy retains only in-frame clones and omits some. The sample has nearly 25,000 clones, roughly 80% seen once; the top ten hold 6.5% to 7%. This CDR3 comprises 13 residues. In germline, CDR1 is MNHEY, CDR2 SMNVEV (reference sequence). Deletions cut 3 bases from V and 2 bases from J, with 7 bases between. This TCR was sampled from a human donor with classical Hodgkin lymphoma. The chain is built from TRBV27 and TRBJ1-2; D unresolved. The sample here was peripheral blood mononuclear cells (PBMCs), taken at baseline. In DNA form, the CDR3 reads TGTGCCAGCAGTTTTGGCAAGAACTATGGCTACACCTTC. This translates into CASSFGKNYGYTF.